The clone carrying this TCR beta chain turned up a few times. PCR involved 60 Vbeta and 13 Jbeta primers. Some clones are missing from TCRdb's copy, which holds only in-frame ones; the method was immunoSEQ multiplex PCR. The data contain 250,000 to 350,000 clones, under 80% of them seen just once; the ten biggest clones take up approximately 2.3%. At the time of sampling, donors were nominally healthy, though unrecorded immune exposures were likely. The CDR3 loop spans 15 amino acids. V gave up 2 bases and J gave up 6 bases; unmatched junction bases: 9. Germline assignment: CDR1 LNHDA and CDR2 SQIVND (reference sequence). The sample originates from a study of cytomegalovirus exposure and HLA in healthy donors. Study-level background: An earlier analysis found 120 million or so unique TCR beta sequences from about 190 million T cells.

This TCR derives from a female donor in good health and CMV-seronegative. Input material: PBMCs. This rearrangement joins TRBV19 to TRBJ1-1; 7 nucleotides align to TRBD1. The CDR3 here is CASSIWTRTGAEAFF. CDR3 coding DNA: TGTGCCAGTAGTATATGGACTCGGACAGGCGCTGAAGCTTTCTTT.